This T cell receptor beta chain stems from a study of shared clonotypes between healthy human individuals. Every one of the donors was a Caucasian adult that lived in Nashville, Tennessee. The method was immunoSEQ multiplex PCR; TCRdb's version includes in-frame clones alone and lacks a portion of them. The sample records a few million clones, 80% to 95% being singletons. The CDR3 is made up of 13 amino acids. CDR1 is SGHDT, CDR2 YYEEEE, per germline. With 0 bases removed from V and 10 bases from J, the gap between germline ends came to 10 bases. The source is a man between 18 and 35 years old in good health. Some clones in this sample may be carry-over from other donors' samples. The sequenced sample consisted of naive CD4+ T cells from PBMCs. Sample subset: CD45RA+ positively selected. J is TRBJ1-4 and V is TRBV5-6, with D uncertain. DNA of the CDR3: TGTGCCAGCAGCTTGGATCGGTTTGGAAAACTGTTTTTT. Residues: CASSLDRFGKLFF.